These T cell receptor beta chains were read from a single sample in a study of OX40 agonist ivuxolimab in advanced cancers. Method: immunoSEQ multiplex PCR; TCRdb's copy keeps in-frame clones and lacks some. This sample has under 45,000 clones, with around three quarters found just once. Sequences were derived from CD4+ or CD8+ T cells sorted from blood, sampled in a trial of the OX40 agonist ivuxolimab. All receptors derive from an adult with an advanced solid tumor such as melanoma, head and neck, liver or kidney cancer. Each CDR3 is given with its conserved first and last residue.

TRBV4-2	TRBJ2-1	CASSAPGQGSNEQFF
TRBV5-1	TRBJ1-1	CASSLDSGGTEAFF
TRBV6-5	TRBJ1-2	CASSSTGYGYTF
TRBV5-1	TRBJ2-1	CASQASGTVYNEQFF
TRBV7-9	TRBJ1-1	CASGVWSVNTEAFF
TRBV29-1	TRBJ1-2	CSVVGDTVNYGYTF
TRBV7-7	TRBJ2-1	CASSTDAGANEQFF
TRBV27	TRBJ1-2	CASSIGGNYGYTF
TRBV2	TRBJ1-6	CASSEVSGRSPLHF
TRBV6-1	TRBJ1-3	CASSVVGSGVGNTIYF
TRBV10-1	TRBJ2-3	CASSVIGPTDTQYF
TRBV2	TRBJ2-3	CASSGATDTQYF
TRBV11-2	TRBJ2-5	CASSPRLASETQYF
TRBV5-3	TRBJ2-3	CARSCAFQGAPRDTQYF
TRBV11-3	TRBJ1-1	CASSLSTGSTEAFF
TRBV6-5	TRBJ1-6	CASRRGQGTVLPLHF
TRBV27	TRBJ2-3	CASSYRTLIADTQYF
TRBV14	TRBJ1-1	CASSQEQGRNTEAFF
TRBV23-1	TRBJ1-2	CASSPNPGVSYGYTF